This record looks at one T cell receptor (beta chain) sequence and its context. The CDR3 has 12 amino acids. V was shortened by 6 bases and J by 4 bases, with 10 bases between the two germline ends. The germline CDR1 and CDR2 sequences are MNHEY and SVGEGT. Original processing methods: Estimation of nucleated cell counts relied on the amplification of reference gene primers. Generated by immunoSEQ multiplex PCR, the TCRdb table keeps only in-frame clones and is missing some. That table is the source of V, J and clone size, and D and trimming were worked out from the DNA. There are 300,000 to 400,000 clones in the sample; about nine tenths occur only once, and approximately 1.8% lies in the top ten. These data come from a study of blood T cell repertoires in COVID-19. Study-level information: Samples came from the United States, Italy and Spain, spanning acute and convalescent COVID-19. T cells, B-cell-depleted T cells, or PBMCs supplied cDNA or gDNA.

Seattle participants joined during active infection and were tracked over time. This sequence originates from a woman younger than 45 with COVID-19, enrolled during active disease. Sequencing used peripheral blood. J is TRBJ2-7 and V is TRBV6-2 or TRBV6-3, with D hard to call. The CDR3 spells CASSRGRYEQYF. CDR3 nucleotide sequence: TGTGCCAGCAGCCGCGGCCGGTACGAGCAGTACTTC.